This paragraph reports one TCR beta chain. Its antigen is currently unknown. These data come from a study of chemoradiotherapy in HPV16-positive cancers. This CDR3 is built from 15 residues. Trimming removed 0 bases from V and 6 bases from J, with 14 bases in between. Germline values: CDR1 SGHRS, CDR2 YFSETQ. General study results and limits: In HPV16-positive patients, HPV-responsive T-cell expansion tracked better recurrence-free survival. Non-HPV-specific T cells did not expand in tumors during treatment, whereas candidate HPV-specific clones and E7-related motifs did.

The assay was immunoSEQ multiplex PCR, and TCRdb's table has in-frame clones only and misses some. Found here are tens of thousands of clones, about four fifths of them singletons; the top ten hold roughly 5.5%. Repertoires were sampled repeatedly during chemoradiotherapy. The chain carries TRBV5-1 and TRBJ2-3; D possibly corresponds to TRBD2 (6 bases). The TCR comes from a human donor with HPV-associated anogenital cancer. This material consisted of blood, taken from a patient who underwent chemoradiotherapy. The CDR3 loop reads CASSLGGTSGDTQYF. In DNA, the CDR3 is TGCGCCAGCAGCTTGGGCGGGACCTCTGGGGATACGCAGTATTTT. The full variable domain, with the rest looked up from reference TRBV5-1 and TRBJ2-3, is KAGVTQTPRYLIKTRGQQVTLSCSPISGHRSVSWYQQTPGQGLQFLFEYFSETQRNKGNFPGRFSGRQFSNSRSEMNVSTLELGDSALYLCASSLGGTSGDTQYFGPGTRLTVL.